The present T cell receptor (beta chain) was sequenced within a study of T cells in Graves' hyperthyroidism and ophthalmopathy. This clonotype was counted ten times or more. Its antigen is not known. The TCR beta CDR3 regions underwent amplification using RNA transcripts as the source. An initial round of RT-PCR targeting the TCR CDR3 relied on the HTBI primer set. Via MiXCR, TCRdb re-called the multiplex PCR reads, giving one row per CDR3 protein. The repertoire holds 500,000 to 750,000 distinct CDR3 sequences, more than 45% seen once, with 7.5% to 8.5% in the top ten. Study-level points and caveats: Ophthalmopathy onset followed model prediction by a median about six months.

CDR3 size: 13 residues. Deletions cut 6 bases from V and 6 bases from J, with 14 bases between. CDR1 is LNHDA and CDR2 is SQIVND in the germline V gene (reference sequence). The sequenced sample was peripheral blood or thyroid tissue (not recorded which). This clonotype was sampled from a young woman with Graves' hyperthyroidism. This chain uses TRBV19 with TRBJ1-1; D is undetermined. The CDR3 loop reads CASRGPNPAEAFF. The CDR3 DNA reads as TGTGCCAGTAGGGGTCCTAACCCCGCTGAAGCTTTCTTT.